The clone carrying this TCR beta chain occurred many times. Its antigen is unknown. This CDR3 region has 13 residues. Looked up from germline, CDR1 is SGHTS and CDR2 is YDEGEE. The V end was cut by 4 bases, the J end by 2 bases, with 10 bases between. The data were obtained in a study of CD8 T cells in ankylosing spondylitis. Preparation of TCR beta libraries was done by quantitative 5'-RACE with molecular barcodes. TCRdb called the 5' RACE reads again in MiXCR, with one record for every CDR3 protein. This table holds more than 60,000 distinct CDR3 sequences, around 6.5% found once. Notes on the study in general: Disease-linked clones were found to be CD8+ and relatively rare in peripheral blood. The authors reported significant enrichment of disease-linked clones in matched ankylosing spondylitis synovial fluid. Typical of ankylosing spondylitis blood, it appeared, was a TCR beta motif of under 10 highly homologous variants.

The V and J genes are TRBV5-8 and TRBJ2-7; D remains unclear. Sequenced sample: synovial fluid, either unsorted or a sorted T cell fraction (not recorded which). This TCR was recovered from a male donor with ankylosing spondylitis. The CDR3 bases are TGTGCCAGCAGCAAAGGAGTAGCCTACGAGCAGTACTTC. It yields the protein CASSKGVAYEQYF.